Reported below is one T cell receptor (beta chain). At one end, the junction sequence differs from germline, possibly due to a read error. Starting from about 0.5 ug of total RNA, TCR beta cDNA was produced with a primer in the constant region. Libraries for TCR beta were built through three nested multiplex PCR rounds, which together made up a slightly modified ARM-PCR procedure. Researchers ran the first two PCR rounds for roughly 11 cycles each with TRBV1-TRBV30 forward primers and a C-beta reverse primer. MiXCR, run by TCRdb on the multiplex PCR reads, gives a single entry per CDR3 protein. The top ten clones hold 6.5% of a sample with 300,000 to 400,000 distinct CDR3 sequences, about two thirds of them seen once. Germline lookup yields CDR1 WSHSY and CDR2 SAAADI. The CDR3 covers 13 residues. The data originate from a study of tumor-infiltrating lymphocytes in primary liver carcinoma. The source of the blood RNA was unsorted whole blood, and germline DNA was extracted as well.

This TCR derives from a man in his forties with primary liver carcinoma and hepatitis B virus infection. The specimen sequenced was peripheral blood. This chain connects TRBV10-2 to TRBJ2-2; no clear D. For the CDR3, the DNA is TGCACCAGCAGTGAGCATGGCCCCGGGGAGCTGTTTTTT. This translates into CTSSEHGPGELFF.